The clone carrying this T cell receptor (beta chain) was seen a single time. The record originates from a study of PD-1 blockade in classical Hodgkin lymphoma. Every patient experienced relapse after autologous stem cell transplantation, and brentuximab vedotin exposure varied. Between the trimmed V and J ends, which lost 1 base and 4 bases, there was a span of 5 bases. The CDR3 runs 12 residues. Germline CDR1 reads LNHDA; CDR2 reads SQIVND (reference sequence). This table comes from immunoSEQ multiplex PCR, and its TCRdb copy is limited to in-frame clones, with some not included. The data show more than 20,000 clones, 70% to 90% seen once.

The rearrangement joins TRBV19 to TRBJ2-7; D not resolved. The source material was peripheral blood mononuclear cells (PBMCs), sampled at baseline. This clonotype was obtained from a human donor with classical Hodgkin lymphoma. Written as DNA, the CDR3 is TGTGCCAGTAGTATAGTAGGTTACGAGCAGTACTTC. Its translation is CASSIVGYEQYF.